Detailed here is one T cell receptor (beta chain). What it recognizes is unknown. These data originate in a study of cytomegalovirus exposure and HLA in healthy donors. On the study more broadly: The study's early data release held roughly 91 million unique TCRs from HLA-typed donors. Points from the study as a whole: In all likelihood, a cluster of highly shared sequence variants was a sequencing artifact.

The PCR ran on 60 Vbeta and 13 Jbeta primers. Only in-frame clones appear in the TCRdb table, and some are missing; sequencing was by immunoSEQ multiplex PCR. The sample has some 110,000 clones; about 80% are singletons. The source is a man aged 45-60 years in good health and CMV-seropositive. The sequenced sample consisted of PBMCs.

CDR3: CASSQKVAGGEAFF. CDR3 coding DNA: TGTGCCAGCAGCCAGAAGGTAGCCGGGGGTGAAGCTTTCTTT. This rearrangement joins TRBV7-9 to TRBJ1-1; tentatively, D is TRBD1 (5 bases). The germline V and J ends were trimmed by 5 bases and 7 bases, with 17 bases remaining between them. The CDR3 is 14 amino acids. CDR1 and CDR2 from the germline V gene are SEHNR and FQNEAQ (reference sequence).